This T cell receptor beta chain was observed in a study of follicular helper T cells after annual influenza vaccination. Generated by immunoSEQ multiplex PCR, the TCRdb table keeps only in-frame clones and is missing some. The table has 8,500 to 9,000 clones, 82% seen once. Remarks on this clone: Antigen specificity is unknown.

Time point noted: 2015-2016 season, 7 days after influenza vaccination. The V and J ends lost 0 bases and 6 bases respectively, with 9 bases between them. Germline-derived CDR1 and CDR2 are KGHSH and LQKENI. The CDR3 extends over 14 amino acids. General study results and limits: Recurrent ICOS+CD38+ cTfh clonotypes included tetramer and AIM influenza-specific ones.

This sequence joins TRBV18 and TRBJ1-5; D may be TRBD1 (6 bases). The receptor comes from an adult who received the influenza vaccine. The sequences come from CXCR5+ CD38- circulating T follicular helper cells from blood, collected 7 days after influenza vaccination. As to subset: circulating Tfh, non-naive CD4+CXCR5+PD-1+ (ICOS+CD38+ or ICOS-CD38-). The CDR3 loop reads CASSPPTGSQPQHF. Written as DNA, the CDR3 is TGTGCCAGCTCACCACCGACAGGCAGTCAGCCCCAGCATTTT.